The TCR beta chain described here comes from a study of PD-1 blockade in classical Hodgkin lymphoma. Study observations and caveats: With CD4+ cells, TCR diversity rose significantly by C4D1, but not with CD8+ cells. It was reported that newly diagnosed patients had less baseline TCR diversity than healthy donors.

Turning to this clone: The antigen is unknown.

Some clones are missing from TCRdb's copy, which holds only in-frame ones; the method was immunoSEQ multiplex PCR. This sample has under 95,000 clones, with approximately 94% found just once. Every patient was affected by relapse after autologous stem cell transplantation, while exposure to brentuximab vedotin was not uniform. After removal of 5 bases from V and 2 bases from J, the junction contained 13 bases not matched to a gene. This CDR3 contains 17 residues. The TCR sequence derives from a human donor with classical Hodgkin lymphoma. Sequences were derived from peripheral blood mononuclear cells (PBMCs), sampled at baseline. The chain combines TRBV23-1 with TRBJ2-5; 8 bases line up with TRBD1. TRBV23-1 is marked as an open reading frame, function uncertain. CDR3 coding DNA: TGCGCCAGCAGTTACACCTCTTCCCGGGACAGGCAAGAGACCCAGTACTTC. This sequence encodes CASSYTSSRDRQETQYF.